This TCR beta chain was observed in a study of PD-L1 blockade in urothelial cancer. Study-wide background: Patients commenced atezolizumab at some point between 2014 and 2015, and it was given at 1,200 mg intravenously every 3 weeks. Samples came from 3 weeks, at the second dose, and 6 weeks into treatment. There were a median of around 140,000 T cells in blood samples.

Clones were read by immunoSEQ multiplex PCR, and TCRdb kept only the in-frame ones, dropping some. The table shows tens of thousands of clones, with around 83% occurring only once. Germline V gene lookup returns CDR1 MNHEY and CDR2 SVGAGI. Trimming at V came to 8 bases and at J to 7 bases, leaving 6 bases not matched to a gene. This CDR3 region has 14 residues. This sequence was found in a man aged 55-75 years with urothelial cancer. The V gene is TRBV6-5, the J gene TRBJ2-2, with 11 bases aligning to TRBD2. Sequenced here: PBMCs, sampled around atezolizumab (anti-PD-L1) treatment. The CDR3, as DNA: TGTGCCAGCCGAGCTAGCGGGAGGTTCGGGGAGCTGTTTTTT. This codes for CASRASGRFGELFF.